One sample yielded the 9 T cell receptor beta chains listed below, sequenced in a study of beta chain features in type 1 diabetes. Antigens of these TCRs are unknown. Every bit of the isolated RNA underwent reverse transcription, so sequencing read expressed TCRB transcripts. Clones were sequenced by immunoSEQ multiplex PCR, and TCRdb holds only the in-frame ones, with some missing. The sample lists hundreds of thousands of clones, over 12% occurring once. Whole-study findings and limits: Shorter TCRB CDR3s, moderately but significantly so, marked every one of the four CD4+ subsets in Type 1 diabetes patients.

The sample taken for sequencing was naive CD4+ T cells from blood. The receptors come from a man in his late teens or twenties with type 1 diabetes.

The J gene is TRBJ2-7, the V gene TRBV18; possible D gene TRBD2, 5 bases. The CDR3 is 16 amino acids. The ends were cut back, 6 bases at V and 4 bases at J, with 22 bases in the middle. Germline-derived CDR1 and CDR2 are KGHSH and LQKENI. The CDR3 nucleotides are TGTGCCAGCTCTCTCAACCAAGAGCTGGGAGAATACGAGCAGTACTTC. This codes for CASSLNQELGEYEQYF.

With respect to this clone: Distinct nucleotide sequences in the sample also encode this CDR3. V gene TRBV2 combines with J gene TRBJ2-2; 7 bases agree with TRBD1. After removal of 6 bases from V and 2 bases from J, the junction contained 6 bases not matched to a gene. Germline CDR1 is SNHLY and CDR2 is FYNNEI. There are 15 residues in the CDR3. CDR3 in DNA: TGTGCCAGCAGCCCGGGGACAGCTAACACCGGGGAGCTGTTTTTT. Protein: CASSPGTANTGELFF.

V usage is TRBV19 and J usage is TRBJ2-7; TRBD1 aligns across 7 bases. CDR3 length: 12 amino acids. Unmatched junction bases numbered 4, after V lost 8 bases and J lost 3 bases. The V gene's germline CDR1 is LNHDA and CDR2 SQIVND (reference sequence). CDR3 protein: CASGDRDYEQYF. CDR3 bases: TGTGCCAGTGGGGACAGAGACTACGAGCAGTACTTC.

The CDR3 DNA sequence: TGTGCCAGCACCAGCCCGGGGGAAAACATTCAGTACTTC. Its translation: CASTSPGENIQYF. The chain couples TRBV7-2 to TRBJ2-4, with D perhaps matching TRBD2 (6 bases). The V end lost 7 bases, the J end lost 5 bases, and 12 bases lay between the germline ends. CDR1 is SGHTA, CDR2 FQGNSA, per germline. This CDR3 comprises 13 residues. Combining the CDR3 with reference TRBV7-2 and TRBJ2-4 gives the whole variable domain GAGVSQSPSNKVTEKGKDVELRCDPISGHTALYWYRQSLGQGLEFLIYFQGNSAPDKSGLPSDRFSAERTGGSVSTLTIQRTQQEDSAVYLCASTSPGENIQYFGAGTRLSVL.

The CDR3 DNA reads TGTGCCTCCCGTCCCGATATCTCTGGGGCCAACGTCCTGACTTTC. The encoded protein is CASRPDISGANVLTF. The rearrangement joins TRBV10-3 to TRBJ2-6; the D is unclear. Trimming took off 11 bases at V and 0 bases at J, with 14 bases between the two ends. Germline assignment: CDR1 ENHRY and CDR2 SYGVKD. This CDR3 has 15 residues.

The CDR3 DNA sequence: TGTGCCAGCAGTTTATTTGCAACTAATGAAAAACTGTTTTTT. It yields the protein CASSLFATNEKLFF. The chain links TRBV27 to TRBJ1-4; D call uncertain. Trimming stripped 1 base from V and 0 bases from J, with 3 bases between. Germline V gene sequence: CDR1 MNHEY, CDR2 SMNVEV (reference sequence). The CDR3 is 14 amino acids.

This clone occurred a few times. The chain joins TRBV30 to TRBJ1-6, with D perhaps matching TRBD1 (6 bases). Germline loops: CDR1 GTSNPN, CDR2 SVGIG (reference sequence). The CDR3 is made up of 15 amino acids. V lost 5 bases and J 4 bases, leaving 15 bases between the germline ends. CDR3: CAWANPQGYNSPLHF. CDR3 nucleotide sequence: TGTGCCTGGGCTAACCCACAGGGTTATAATTCACCCCTCCACTTT.

This clone was observed a handful of times. The chain links TRBV18 to TRBJ2-3; TRBD2 matches 8 bases. The CDR3 is made up of 16 amino acids. Germline CDR1 reads KGHSH; CDR2 reads LQKENI. V gave up 6 bases and J gave up 6 bases; unmatched junction bases: 14. This CDR3 is CASSQYAGGLADTQYF. Written as DNA, the CDR3 is TGTGCCAGCTCGCAGTATGCGGGGGGCCTGGCGGATACGCAGTATTTT.

This clone turned up a few times. CDR3 protein: CASSSGQGQPNYGYTF. The CDR3 DNA follows: TGCGCCAGCAGCAGTGGACAGGGCCAACCTAACTATGGCTACACCTTC. This sequence joins TRBV5-1 and TRBJ1-2, with 8 bases lining up with TRBD1. Germline loops: CDR1 SGHRS, CDR2 YFSETQ. The CDR3 loop spans 16 amino acids. Germline trimming cut 4 bases from V and 0 bases from J; bases unmatched to any gene: 8.